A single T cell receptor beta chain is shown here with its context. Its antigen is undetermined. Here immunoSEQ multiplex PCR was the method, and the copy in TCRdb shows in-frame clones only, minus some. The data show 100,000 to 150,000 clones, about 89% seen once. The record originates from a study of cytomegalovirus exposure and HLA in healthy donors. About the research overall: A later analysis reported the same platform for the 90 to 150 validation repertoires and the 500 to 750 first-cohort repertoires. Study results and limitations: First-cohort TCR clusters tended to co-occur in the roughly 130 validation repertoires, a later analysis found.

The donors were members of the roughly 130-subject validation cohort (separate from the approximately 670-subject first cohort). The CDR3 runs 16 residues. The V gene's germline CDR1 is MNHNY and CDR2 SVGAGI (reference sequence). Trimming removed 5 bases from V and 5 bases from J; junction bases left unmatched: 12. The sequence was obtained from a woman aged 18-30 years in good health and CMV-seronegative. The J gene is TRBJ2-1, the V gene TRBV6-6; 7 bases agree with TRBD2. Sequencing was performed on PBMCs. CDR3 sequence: CASSLAASGGNNEQFF. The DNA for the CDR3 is TGTGCCAGCAGTCTCGCAGCTAGCGGAGGTAACAATGAGCAGTTCTTC.